The clone carrying this TCR beta chain was counted once. Its specificity is not known. Trimming at V came to 4 bases and at J to 8 bases, leaving 8 bases not matched to a gene. Germline lookup yields CDR1 SEHNR and CDR2 FQNEAQ (reference sequence). The CDR3 sequence is 14 residues long. The sample belongs to a study of shared clonotypes between healthy human individuals. In the study overall: The composition of the donors was a couple of women and three men aged 18 to 49. CD8 memory received one plate per donor, CD8 naive two, CD4 memory three and CD4 naive three.

Regarding the study as a whole: Only blood samples were collected, and tissue repertoires likely differ.

Authors' processing steps: Filtering was not the same, since immunoSEQ gave junction-only sequences without quality scores. Repertoires were generated with immunoSEQ multiplex PCR, while TCRdb's copy carries only in-frame clones and drops some. V and J calls and clone size are copied from that table; D and trimming were computed from the DNA. Of roughly 720,000 clones in the sample, 80% to 95% were seen once. Sequencing was performed on memory CD8+ T cells from PBMCs. As for subset: CD45RO+ cells pooled with CCR7-negative TemRA cells. The sequence was collected from a man aged 18 to 29 in good health. Some clones in this sample may be carry-over from other donors' samples. This chain connects TRBV7-9 to TRBJ2-4, with 7 bases aligning to TRBD2. In DNA form, the CDR3 reads TGTGCCAGCAGCTCCGGACTAGGGCAAGACATTCAGTACTTC. Its protein is CASSSGLGQDIQYF.